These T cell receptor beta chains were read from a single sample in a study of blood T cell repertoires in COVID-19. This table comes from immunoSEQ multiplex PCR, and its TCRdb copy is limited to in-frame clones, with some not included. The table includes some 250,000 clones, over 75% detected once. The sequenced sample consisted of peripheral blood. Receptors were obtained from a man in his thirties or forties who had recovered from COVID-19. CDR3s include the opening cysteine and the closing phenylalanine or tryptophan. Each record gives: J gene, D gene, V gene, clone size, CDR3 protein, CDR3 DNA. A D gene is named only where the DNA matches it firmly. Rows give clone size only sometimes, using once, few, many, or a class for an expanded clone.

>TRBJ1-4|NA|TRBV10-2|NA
CASSEQGEKLFF
TGCGCCAGCAGTGAGCAGGGGGAAAAACTGTTTTTT
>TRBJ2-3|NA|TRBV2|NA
CATLYQGSQNTDTQYF
TGTGCCACCCTATACCAGGGTTCCCAGAACACAGATACGCAGTATTTT
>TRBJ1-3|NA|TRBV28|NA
CASKLAGEVSGNTIYF
TGTGCCAGCAAGCTTGCGGGGGAGGTCTCTGGAAACACCATATATTTT
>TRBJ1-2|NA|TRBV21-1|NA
CASRGHLPGGFDYGYTF
TGTGCCAGCCGCGGACACCTCCCCGGTGGCTTCGACTATGGCTACACCTTC
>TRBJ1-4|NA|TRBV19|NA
CASSSSGANEKLFF
TGTGCCAGTAGTTCGTCGGGAGCTAATGAAAAACTGTTTTTT
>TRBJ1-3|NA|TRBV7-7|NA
CASSSDRISGNTDSGNTIYF
TGTGCCAGCAGCTCCGACCGAATTTCAGGGAATACAGACTCTGGAAACACCATATATTTT
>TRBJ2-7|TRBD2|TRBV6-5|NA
CASSNGGDYEQYF
TGTGCCAGCAGTAACGGGGGGGACTACGAGCAGTACTTC
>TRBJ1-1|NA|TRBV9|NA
CASSVGGQNTEAFF
TGTGCCAGCAGCGTAGGTGGACAGAACACTGAAGCTTTCTTT
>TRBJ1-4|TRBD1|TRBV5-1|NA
CASSPGTGGKTNEKLFF
TGCGCCAGCAGCCCCGGGACAGGGGGCAAAACTAATGAAAAACTGTTTTTT
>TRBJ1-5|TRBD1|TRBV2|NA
CASSGTGGSQPQHF
TGTGCCAGCAGCGGGACAGGGGGAAGTCAGCCCCAGCATTTT
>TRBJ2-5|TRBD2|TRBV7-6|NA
CASSLSGGAGLETQYF
TGTGCCAGCAGCTTAAGCGGGGGCGCGGGCTTGGAGACCCAGTACTTC
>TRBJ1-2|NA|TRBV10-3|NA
CAISESGISYGYTF
TGTGCCATCAGTGAATCGGGAATAAGCTATGGCTACACCTTC
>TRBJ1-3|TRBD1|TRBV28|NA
CASRFQGANGNTIYF
TGTGCCAGCAGGTTCCAGGGGGCTAATGGAAACACCATATATTTT
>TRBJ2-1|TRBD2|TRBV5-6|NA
CASSLFGGFRNEQFF
TGTGCCAGCAGCTTGTTCGGGGGGTTCAGGAATGAGCAGTTCTTC
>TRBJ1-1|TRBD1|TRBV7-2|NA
CASSLLQGAEAFF
TGTGCCAGCAGCCTCCTACAGGGGGCTGAAGCTTTCTTT
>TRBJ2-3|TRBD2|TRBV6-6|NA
CASGGDTDTQYF
TGTGCCAGCGGGGGGGATACAGATACGCAGTATTTT
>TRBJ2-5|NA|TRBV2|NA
CASSESGGRETQYF
TGTGCCAGCAGTGAATCGGGGGGCCGTGAGACCCAGTACTTC
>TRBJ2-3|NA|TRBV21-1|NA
CASSIHPISTDTQYF
TGTGCCAGCAGCATTCATCCAATTAGCACAGATACGCAGTATTTT
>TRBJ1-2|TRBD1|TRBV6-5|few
CASKPGQETRGYTF
TGTGCCAGCAAACCCGGACAGGAAACAAGGGGCTACACCTTC
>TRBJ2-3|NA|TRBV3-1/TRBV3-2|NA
CASSQLRTDTQYF
TGTGCCAGCAGCCAGCTACGCACAGATACGCAGTATTTT
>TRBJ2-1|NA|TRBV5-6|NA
CASSLNLDSFYNEQFF
TGTGCCAGCAGCTTGAATTTGGACAGTTTCTACAATGAGCAGTTCTTC
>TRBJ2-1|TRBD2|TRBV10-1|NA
CASSESDIGGTNYRRSYNEQFF
TGCGCCAGCAGTGAGTCGGATATTGGCGGGACTAATTATAGACGCTCCTACAATGAGCAGTTCTTC
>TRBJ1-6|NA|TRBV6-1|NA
CASSGGSRGIGNSPLHF
TGTGCCAGCAGTGGGGGATCCAGGGGAATTGGGAATTCACCCCTCCACTTT
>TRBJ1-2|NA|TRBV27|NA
CASRALRGGYTF
TGTGCCAGCAGGGCCTTAAGGGGTGGCTACACCTTC